Below, one T cell receptor (beta chain) is given with its context. This entry is derived from a study of blood T cell repertoires in COVID-19. Study summary: Sites across the United States, Italy and Spain contributed samples from acute and convalescent COVID-19.

Authors' methods: Reference gene primers were amplified, and this amplification served to estimate nucleated cell counts. Generated by immunoSEQ multiplex PCR, the TCRdb table keeps only in-frame clones and is missing some. V and J calls and clone size are copied from that table; D and trimming were computed from the DNA. Among 200,000 to 300,000 clones listed, roughly 86% were seen once. Trimming removed 0 bases from V and 4 bases from J, with 16 bases in between. Germline V gene lookup returns CDR1 SGHRS and CDR2 YFSETQ. The CDR3 has 17 residues. Sequencing was done on a sample of peripheral blood. This clonotype originated in a woman aged 25 to 39 who had recovered from COVID-19. The chain recombines TRBV5-1 with TRBJ2-2; D possibly corresponds to TRBD1 (5 bases). CDR3 residues: CASSLAAGNRGTGELFF. The CDR3 nucleotides are TGCGCCAGCAGCTTGGCCGCAGGGAATCGTGGCACCGGGGAGCTGTTTTTT.